Following are 24 T cell receptor beta chains from one sample sequenced in a study of shared clonotypes between healthy human individuals. Here immunoSEQ multiplex PCR was the method, and the copy in TCRdb shows in-frame clones only, minus some. Altogether some 900,000 clones are present, approximately 76% being singletons, with the ten largest covering over 1.3%. Sequencing was done on a sample of memory CD4+ T cells sorted from blood. Described subset: CD45RA-negative fraction. The receptors come from a man aged 18 to 35 in good health.

This chain uses TRBV19 with TRBJ1-1; the D gene is possibly TRBD1 (5 bases). Per germline, CDR1 LNHDA and CDR2 SQIVND (reference sequence). V was pared by 6 bases and J by 0 bases, with 20 bases between. This CDR3 has 17 amino acids. CDR3 coding DNA: TGTGCCAGTAGCCGAAACCGGGGCTCCTTAATGAACACTGAAGCTTTCTTT. Protein product: CASSRNRGSLMNTEAFF.

This clone was observed a few times. At the DNA level, this CDR3 is encoded by other sequences in the same sample as well. The J gene is TRBJ1-2, the V gene TRBV5-1; 8 nucleotides agree with TRBD1. The CDR3 loop spans 14 amino acids. In germline, CDR1 is SGHRS, CDR2 YFSETQ. With 0 bases clipped from V and 2 bases from J, the junction kept 0 bases outside the gene matches. This chain's CDR3 is CASSLGTGNYGYTF. The DNA of the CDR3 is TGCGCCAGCAGCTTGGGGACAGGGAACTATGGCTACACCTTC.

The genes are TRBV5-1 and TRBJ2-3; 10 positions match TRBD1. V dropped 3 bases and J dropped 3; count of bases not matched to a gene: 7. This CDR3 is built from 16 residues. Germline CDR1 and CDR2: SGHRS and YFSETQ. Here the CDR3 DNA reads TGCGCCAGCAGCTCGGAACTGGACAGGGGGACAGATACGCAGTATTTT. Translating it yields CASSSELDRGTDTQYF.

The rearrangement uses TRBV11-3 and TRBJ2-1; 9 bases agree with TRBD1. Germline loops: CDR1 SGHNT, CDR2 YENEEA. The ends lost 2 bases at V and 5 bases at J; junction bases unmatched: 4. The CDR3 is 15 amino acids. CDR3 nucleotides: TGTGCCAGCAGCTTAACAGGGGGCCTGAACAATGAGCAGTTCTTC. Protein: CASSLTGGLNNEQFF.

The V gene is TRBV11-2, the J gene TRBJ1-3; TRBD1 might be the D (5 bases). CDR1 is SGHAT and CDR2 is FQNNGV in the germline V gene. V dropped 0 bases and J dropped 5 bases, with 8 bases sitting between them. The CDR3 has 14 amino acids. CDR3 amino acids: CASSLEGQRNTIYF. In DNA form, the CDR3 reads TGTGCCAGCAGCTTAGAAGGACAACGAAACACCATATATTTT.

Only a few counts were recorded for this clone. The J gene is TRBJ2-1, the V gene TRBV6-1, with TRBD1 matching 7 bases. The CDR3 runs 13 residues. With 8 bases clipped from V and 4 bases from J, the junction kept 5 bases outside the gene matches. Germline loops: CDR1 MNHNS, CDR2 SASEGT. The CDR3 nucleotides are TGTGCCAGCGATCGGACAGGATACAATGAGCAGTTCTTC. Its protein is CASDRTGYNEQFF.

The gene calls are TRBV19 and TRBJ1-4; 8 bases map to TRBD1. The J segment lost 7 bases and the V segment lost 6 bases, leaving 10 bases of the junction unmatched. Germline V gives CDR1 LNHDA, CDR2 SQIVND (reference sequence). CDR3 length: 15 amino acids. CDR3 nucleotides: TGTGCCAGTAGCCACGGACAGGGCGAAGGTGAAAAACTGTTTTTT. Residues: CASSHGQGEGEKLFF.

The chain joins TRBV12-2 to TRBJ2-5; the table gives TRBD2 as D, unverified against the DNA. TRBV12-2 is a recognized pseudogene. This CDR3 spans 14 amino acids. Written as DNA, the CDR3 is TGTGCAAGTCGCTTAGTGAGGCTAGGAGAGACCCAGTACTTC. It yields the protein CASRLVRLGETQYF.

This chain links TRBV29-1 with TRBJ2-3; no firm D call. The CDR3 length is 11 residues. Trimming removed 7 bases at V and 4 bases at J, with 9 bases between. Germline CDR1 reads SQVTM; CDR2 reads ANQGSEA. CDR3 loop: CSESTADTQYF. The CDR3, as DNA: TGCAGCGAATCGACTGCAGATACGCAGTATTTT.

In DNA form, the CDR3 reads TGTGCCAGCTCACCCTTTGGGGACTTCCAAGAGACCCAGTACTTC. Protein sequence: CASSPFGDFQETQYF. The chain couples TRBV18 to TRBJ2-5, with D perhaps matching TRBD2 (6 bases). V was trimmed by 3 bases and J by 1 base, leaving 12 bases between them. The CDR3 length is 15 residues. Germline V gene lookup returns CDR1 KGHSH and CDR2 LQKENI. Supplemented by reference TRBV18 and TRBJ2-5, the full variable domain reads NAGVMQNPRHLVRRRGQEARLRCSPMKGHSHVYWYRQLPEEGLKFMVYLQKENIIDESGMPKERFSAEFPKEGPSILRIQQVVRGDSAAYFCASSPFGDFQETQYFGPGTRLLVL.

CDR3 loop: CASSPGREEQYF. DNA of the CDR3: TGTGCCAGCTCACCGGGGAGGGAGGAGCAGTACTTC. The chain recombines TRBV18 with TRBJ2-7; 7 nucleotides align to TRBD2. The V and J ends lost 3 bases and 7 bases, in that order; junction bases with no gene match: 3. Per germline, CDR1 KGHSH and CDR2 LQKENI. The CDR3 is 12 residues long.

The rearrangement links TRBV6-1 to TRBJ2-5, with D maybe TRBD1 (5 bases). Trimming stripped 6 bases from V and 5 bases from J, with 10 bases between. Germline CDR1 MNHNS, CDR2 SASEGT. The CDR3 sequence is 12 residues long. This chain's CDR3 is CASSARAETQYF. CDR3 DNA: TGTGCCAGCAGCGCCAGGGCCGAGACCCAGTACTTC.

This clone showed up just a few times. The V call is TRBV2, the J call TRBJ2-7, with 9 bases aligning to TRBD2. V shed 6 bases, J shed 3 bases, and the junction held 9 bases outside the gene matches. The length of the CDR3 is 15 residues. CDR1 SNHLY and CDR2 FYNNEI come from the germline V gene. The CDR3 here is CASRGVAGGDYEQYF. The CDR3 DNA reads TGTGCCAGCAGGGGTGTTGCGGGAGGGGACTACGAGCAGTACTTC.

J is TRBJ2-7 and V is TRBV2; 9 nucleotides match TRBD2. V lost 3 bases to trimming and J lost 1 base; unmatched junction nucleotides: 4. Germline CDR1 and CDR2: SNHLY and FYNNEI. The CDR3 contains 15 residues. The DNA for the CDR3 is TGTGCCAGCAGTGACGGGCTAGCGGGGTCCTACGAGCAGTACTTC. This sequence encodes CASSDGLAGSYEQYF.

The CDR3 is CASSAGLVSNEQFF. In DNA form, the CDR3 reads TGTGCCAGCAGCGCGGGACTAGTATCCAATGAGCAGTTCTTC. The chain has TRBV7-2 and TRBJ2-1, with TRBD2 matching over 8 bases. Germline values: CDR1 SGHTA, CDR2 FQGNSA. Trimming took 5 bases from V and 6 from J; bases not matched to a gene: 6. This CDR3 contains 14 residues.

This clone has just a few counts. V is TRBV29-1 and J is TRBJ1-2; 11 bases are shared with TRBD1. The CDR3 covers 13 residues. J gave up 6 bases and V 8 bases, and 8 bases lay outside the gene matches. CDR1 and CDR2 from the germline V gene are SQVTM and ANQGSEA. CDR3 nucleotides: TGCAGCACGGACAGGGGGCGCTCCAATGGCTACACCTTC. Residues: CSTDRGRSNGYTF. The entire variable domain, with the rest obtained from reference TRBV29-1 and TRBJ1-2, is as follows: SAVISQKPSRDICQRGTSLTIQCQVDSQVTMMFWYRQQPGQSLTLIATANQGSEATYESGFVIDKFPISRPNLTFSTLTVSNMSPEDSSIYLCSTDRGRSNGYTFGSGTRLTVV.

V and J are TRBV13 and TRBJ2-7, with D possibly TRBD2 on 6 matching bases. This CDR3 region has 12 residues. Germline-derived CDR1 and CDR2 are PRHDT and FYEKMQ (reference sequence). Trimming pared 7 bases from V and 6 bases from J, leaving 13 bases between. This chain's CDR3 is CASTSGVGEQYF. The CDR3 coding sequence is TGTGCCAGCACATCGGGAGTGGGCGAGCAGTACTTC.

Points on this clone: Other DNA sequences in the sample encode the same CDR3. The chain recombines TRBV4-3 with TRBJ1-4, with 8 bases aligning to TRBD1. The CDR3 extends over 14 amino acids. CDR1 and CDR2 from the germline V gene are LGHNA and YSLEER. Unmatched junction bases numbered 0, after V lost 1 base and J lost 5 bases. The CDR3 bases are TGCGCCAGCAGCCAAGGACAGGGGAATGAAAAACTGTTTTTT. Its protein product is CASSQGQGNEKLFF.

The chain couples TRBV30 to TRBJ1-1; no reliable D call. This CDR3 region has 13 residues. The germline V and J ends were trimmed by 4 bases and 6 bases, with 15 bases remaining between them. CDR1 GTSNPN and CDR2 SVGIG come from the germline V gene (reference sequence). CDR3 sequence: CAWKRERNAEAFF. The CDR3 coding sequence is TGTGCCTGGAAAAGGGAACGTAACGCTGAAGCTTTCTTT.

This sequence joins TRBV27 and TRBJ2-3; D not resolved. V was cut by 6 bases and J by 7 bases, with 14 bases left in between. The CDR3 runs to 13 residues. Per germline, CDR1 MNHEY and CDR2 SMNVEV (reference sequence). Here the CDR3 DNA reads TGTGCCAGCAGACCTTCAGCCGAATATACGCAGTATTTT. Translating gives CASRPSAEYTQYF.

In its sample, this clone was seen once. The chain links TRBV30 to TRBJ1-4; D might be TRBD1 (5 bases). Germline V gene sequence: CDR1 GTSNPN, CDR2 SVGIG (reference sequence). The CDR3 runs 16 residues. V dropped 0 bases and J dropped 5 bases, with 16 bases sitting between them. The CDR3 DNA is TGTGCCTGGAGTGTATGGGGGAGAGGGTTGAATGAAAAACTGTTTTTT. It is translated as CAWSVWGRGLNEKLFF.

The rearrangement uses TRBV4-1 and TRBJ2-7; weak D call: TRBD2 (5 bases). The germline V gene has CDR1 MGHRA and CDR2 YSYEKL. This CDR3 is 11 amino acids long. V was pared by 3 bases and J by 6 bases, with 6 bases between. The CDR3 protein is CASSQDSEQYF. CDR3 DNA sequence: TGCGCCAGCAGCCAGGACTCCGAGCAGTACTTC.

This clone was seen many times. This rearrangement joins TRBV29-1 to TRBJ2-5; D is uncertain. The CDR3 is made up of 14 amino acids. V was clipped by 5 bases and J by 1 base, with 14 bases between them. The germline CDR1 and CDR2 sequences are SQVTM and ANQGSEA. For the CDR3, the DNA is TGCAGCGTTTCTGCCGGACCGAGCCAAGAGACCCAGTACTTC. Translation gives CSVSAGPSQETQYF.

V usage is TRBV2 and J usage is TRBJ1-2; D uncertain. The CDR3 loop spans 13 amino acids. Germline CDR1 reads SNHLY; CDR2 reads FYNNEI. V lost 6 bases to trimming and J lost 4 bases, with 12 bases between them. CDR3 sequence reads: CASSPAGLYGYTF. In DNA form, the CDR3 reads TGTGCCAGCAGCCCGGCGGGCCTCTATGGCTACACCTTC.